The rows below give T cell receptor beta chains drawn from one sample of a study of T cell responses to AZD1222 COVID-19 vaccine. The table came from immunoSEQ multiplex PCR; TCRdb's copy has only in-frame clones and leaves some out. The sample shows roughly 160,000 clones, 92% of them seen only once. This specimen consisted of peripheral blood, obtained on day 0 of AZD1222 vaccination. These receptors originate from an adult in good health. CDR3s include the opening cysteine and the closing phenylalanine or tryptophan. A D gene is named only where the DNA matches it firmly. Size is omitted from some rows. Given values are once, few, many or a class for expanded clones.

J,V,size,D,DNA,CDR3
TRBJ2-7,TRBV11-2,.,.,TGTGCCAGCAGCCCCCTGGCAAGGAAAACCGGGAGTCGGTCCTACGAGCAGTACTTC,CASSPLARKTGSRSYEQYF
TRBJ1-2,TRBV7-9,many,.,TGTGCCAGCAGCCCCCTCTCCTGGGAGGGGGGCTACACCTTC,CASSPLSWEGGYTF
TRBJ1-1,TRBV3-1/TRBV3-2,.,.,TGTGCCAGCAGCCAAGGGACAGTCGTTACTGAAGCTTTCTTT,CASSQGTVVTEAFF
TRBJ2-7,TRBV19,.,TRBD1,TGTGCCAGTAGTCCAGTTGGGACAGGGCACTACGAGCAGTACTTC,CASSPVGTGHYEQYF
TRBJ1-6,TRBV9,.,.,TGTGCCAGCAGCGTAGGTGGTAGCTCTAATTCACCCCTCCACTTT,CASSVGGSSNSPLHF
TRBJ2-1,TRBV2,.,TRBD1,TGTGCCAGCAAAGGACAGGGGAACTACAATGAGCAGTTCTTC,CASKGQGNYNEQFF
TRBJ1-2,TRBV3-1/TRBV3-2,.,.,TGTGCCAGCAGCCAAGGCCGGGGAAGCTTAAGTAGCTACACCTTC,CASSQGRGSLSSYTF
TRBJ2-5,TRBV11-1,.,.,TGTGCCAGCAGCACAAGAGGAGGGGAGGAGACCCAGTACTTC,CASSTRGGEETQYF
TRBJ1-2,TRBV29-1,.,TRBD1,TGCAGCGTTGAAGGGCCGATCAGGGGGAGTGGCTATGGCTACACCTTC,CSVEGPIRGSGYGYTF
TRBJ2-7,TRBV12-3/TRBV12-4,once,.,TGTGCCAGCAGTTACGGGTACCGCCACGAGCAGTACTTC,CASSYGYRHEQYF
TRBJ2-7,TRBV19,.,TRBD2,TGTGCCAGTGGGTTTAGCGGGTCGTCCTACGAGCAGTACTTC,CASGFSGSSYEQYF
TRBJ1-5,TRBV5-5,.,TRBD1,TGTGCCAGCAGCTCATGGACAGGGCAGAGGCCCCAGCATTTT,CASSSWTGQRPQHF
TRBJ2-1,TRBV27,.,TRBD1,TGTGCCAGCAGAAACTCCGGGACAGGGCTCAATGAGCAGTTCTTC,CASRNSGTGLNEQFF
TRBJ2-1,TRBV7-6,.,TRBD2,TGTGCCAGCAGCCATCCCGGGGCTAGCGGGGGGGTCGGGAGGCAGTTCTTC,CASSHPGASGGVGRQFF
TRBJ2-4,TRBV7-2,.,TRBD2,TGTGCCAGCAGCTTAAGAGCGGGGGGTTTTTCTCCCAAAAACATTCAGTACTTC,CASSLRAGGFSPKNIQYF
TRBJ2-3,TRBV30,.,.,TGTGCCTGGAGTGCGGGCAGGGGGGAGACAGATACGCAGTATTTT,CAWSAGRGETDTQYF
TRBJ1-1,TRBV11-2,.,.,TGTGCCAGCAGCTTTACTTCGAACACTGAAGCTTTCTTT,CASSFTSNTEAFF
TRBJ1-4,TRBV4-2,.,TRBD1,TGTGCCAGCAGCCAAGAACAGGGGGCGACTAATGAAAAACTGTTTTTT,CASSQEQGATNEKLFF
TRBJ2-4,TRBV5-4,.,TRBD2,TGTGCCAGCAGCCCGCGGACTAGTAACAAAAACATTCAGTACTTC,CASSPRTSNKNIQYF
TRBJ1-4,TRBV7-9,.,TRBD1,TGTGCCAGCAGCGACAGGGTGGCGACTAATGAAAAACTGTTTTTT,CASSDRVATNEKLFF
TRBJ1-1,TRBV6-5,.,.,TGTGCCAGCCGAGCATCGCCCACCATGAACACTGAAGCTTTCTTT,CASRASPTMNTEAFF
TRBJ1-1,TRBV7-9,.,TRBD1,TGTGCCAGCAGCTTGACAGGGGGCAGGTCTGAAGCTTTCTTT,CASSLTGGRSEAFF
TRBJ1-1,TRBV12-5,.,.,TGTGCTAGTGGTTTGACCACCGGGGGACGGCCGATCTTT,CASGLTTGGRPIF
TRBJ2-1,TRBV5-5,once,TRBD2,TGTGCCAGCAGCTCCCTACTAGCGGGAGTGTCCAAGGAGCAGTTCTTC,CASSSLLAGVSKEQFF
TRBJ2-7,TRBV5-5,.,TRBD1,TGTGCCAGCAGCTTGAGGTTTTCCGGGACAGGCTCCTACGAGCAGTACTTC,CASSLRFSGTGSYEQYF
TRBJ2-7,TRBV12-3/TRBV12-4,.,.,TGTGCCAGCAGCAAATGGGACGTCGCGGTGCAGTACTTC,CASSKWDVAVQYF
TRBJ2-4,TRBV11-2,.,TRBD1,TGTGCCTCCTCTCCCGGGACAGGGATTATTCAGTACTTC,CASSPGTGIIQYF
TRBJ2-7,TRBV7-6,.,TRBD1,TGTGCCAGCAGCTTACGGAGCGGTAGGACAGGAGCCTACGAGCAGTACTTC,CASSLRSGRTGAYEQYF
TRBJ1-1,TRBV19,.,.,TGTGCCAGTGACCCCCAGGGGTACATGAACACTGAAGCTTTCTTT,CASDPQGYMNTEAFF
TRBJ2-7,TRBV13,.,.,TGTGCCAGCAGCTTCTCGGGGGAGCAGTACTTC,CASSFSGEQYF
TRBJ1-2,TRBV5-1,.,.,TGCGCCAGCAGCCGTGACAGTCATAAAAACTATGGCTACACCTTC,CASSRDSHKNYGYTF